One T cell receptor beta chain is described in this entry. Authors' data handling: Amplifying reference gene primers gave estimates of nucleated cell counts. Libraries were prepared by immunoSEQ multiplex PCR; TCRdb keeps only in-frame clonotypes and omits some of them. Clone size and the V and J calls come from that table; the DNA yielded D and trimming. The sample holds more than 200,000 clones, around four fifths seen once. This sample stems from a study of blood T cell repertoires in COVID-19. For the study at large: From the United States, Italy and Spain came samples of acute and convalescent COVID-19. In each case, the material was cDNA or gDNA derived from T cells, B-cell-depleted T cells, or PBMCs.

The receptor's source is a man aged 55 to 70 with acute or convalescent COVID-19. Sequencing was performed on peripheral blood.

CDR3 region: CAISESPYQETQYF. CDR3 DNA sequence: TGTGCCATCAGTGAGTCTCCTTATCAAGAGACCCAGTACTTC. The rearrangement links TRBV10-3 to TRBJ2-5; the D is unclear. Germline lookup yields CDR1 ENHRY and CDR2 SYGVKD. Trimming took 0 bases from V and 2 from J, leaving 7 bases between them. This CDR3 is 14 amino acids long.